This T cell receptor (beta chain) comes out of a study of beta chain features in type 1 diabetes. Study findings and constraints: In all four CD4+ subsets, TCRB CDR3 length was significantly, moderately reduced in type 1 diabetes. The similarity of naive, central memory and Treg TCRB repertoires appeared greater among patients than among healthy donors.

Expressed TCRB transcripts were sequenced, since all the RNA that had been isolated was reverse transcribed. Around 4 million reads per sample were averaged for naive, central memory and regulatory samples. The repertoire was sequenced with immunoSEQ multiplex PCR; TCRdb's copy has only in-frame clones and lacks some. In the table there are 500,000 to 700,000 clones, about 14% of which are singletons. Germline loops: CDR1 SGHVS, CDR2 FNYEAQ. V was clipped by 1 base and J by 6 bases; unmatched bases: 7. The CDR3 loop spans 16 amino acids. Sorted populations all had greater than 95% purity. In this sample, this clone turned up a few times. As yet, its antigen is unknown.

Source material: naive CD4+ T cells from blood. The receptor comes from a man aged 18 to 29 in good health. The V call is TRBV7-6, the J call TRBJ2-1; 9 bases agree with TRBD2. The DNA for the CDR3 is TGTGCCAGCAGCTTAGAGGCAGCGGGAGGAATCAATGAGCAGTTCTTC. Protein: CASSLEAAGGINEQFF.